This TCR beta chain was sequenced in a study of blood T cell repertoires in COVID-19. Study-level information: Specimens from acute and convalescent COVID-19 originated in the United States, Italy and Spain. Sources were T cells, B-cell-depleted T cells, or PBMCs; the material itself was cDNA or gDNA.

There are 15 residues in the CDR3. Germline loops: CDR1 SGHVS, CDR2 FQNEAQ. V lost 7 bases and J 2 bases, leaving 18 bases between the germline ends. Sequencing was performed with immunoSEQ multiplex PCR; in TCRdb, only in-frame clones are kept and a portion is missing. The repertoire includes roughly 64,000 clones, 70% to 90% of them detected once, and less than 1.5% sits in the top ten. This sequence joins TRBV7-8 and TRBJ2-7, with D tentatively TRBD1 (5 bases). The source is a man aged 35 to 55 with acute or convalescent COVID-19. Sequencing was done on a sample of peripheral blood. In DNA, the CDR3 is TGTGCCAGCACCCCTATGGGCAGGGAAACCTACGAGCAGTACTTC. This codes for CASTPMGRETYEQYF.